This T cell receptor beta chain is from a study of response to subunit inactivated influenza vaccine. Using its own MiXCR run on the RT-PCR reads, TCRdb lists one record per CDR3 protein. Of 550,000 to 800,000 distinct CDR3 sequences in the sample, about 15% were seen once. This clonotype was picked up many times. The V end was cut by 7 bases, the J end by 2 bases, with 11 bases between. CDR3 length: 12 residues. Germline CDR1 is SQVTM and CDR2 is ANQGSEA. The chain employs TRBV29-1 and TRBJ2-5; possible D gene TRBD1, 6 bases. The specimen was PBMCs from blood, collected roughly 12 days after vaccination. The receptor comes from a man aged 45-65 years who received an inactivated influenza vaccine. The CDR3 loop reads CSAGQLQETQYF. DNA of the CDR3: TGCAGCGCTGGACAGTTACAAGAGACCCAGTACTTC.